In this sample, the clone carrying this TCR beta chain turned up many times. The antigen is unknown. Across 18 months, stable Graves' hyperthyroidism was marked by no progression to ophthalmopathy. A patient was excluded if there was uncontrolled infection, other autoimmune disease, pregnancy or lactation. V was clipped by 2 bases and J by 5 bases, with 10 bases between them. This CDR3 has 14 amino acids. RNA transcripts yielded amplified TCR beta CDR3 regions. HTBI primers drove first-round RT-PCR of the TCR CDR3. Each CDR3 protein gets one entry after TCRdb re-called the multiplex PCR reads with MiXCR. The sample yields around 350,000 distinct CDR3 sequences, approximately 19% seen once. These data originate in a study of T cells in Graves' hyperthyroidism and ophthalmopathy. General observations from the study: Most thyroid clonotypes with frequency above 0.001 were detected in blood. Ophthalmopathy and stable hyperthyroidism were separated by a 13 V-J model.

The sequencing sample was made of blood. This chain joins TRBV12-3 or TRBV12-4 and TRBJ1-5; D is uncertain. This clonotype was sampled from a woman under 30 with Graves' hyperthyroidism. The CDR3 reads CASSLRRRDQPQHF. CDR3 DNA: TGTGCCAGCAGTTTACGGCGACGGGATCAGCCCCAGCATTTT.